This T cell receptor (beta chain) was recovered during a study of cytomegalovirus exposure and HLA in healthy donors. This CDR3 has 12 amino acids. The germline V gene has CDR1 MNHNS and CDR2 SASEGT. The germline V and J ends were trimmed by 5 bases and 4 bases, with 7 bases remaining between them. 13 Jbeta primers and 60 Vbeta primers were used for the PCR. TCRdb's table, derived via immunoSEQ multiplex PCR, lists solely in-frame clones and lacks some. Here the sample spans approximately 150,000 clones, around 76% being singletons. This clonotype was obtained from a woman aged 40 to 50 in good health and CMV-seronegative. The chain carries TRBV6-1 and TRBJ2-3; D ambiguous. The specimen was PBMCs. CDR3 bases: TGTGCCAGCAGTCACACCCCAGATACGCAGTATTTT. This translates into CASSHTPDTQYF.